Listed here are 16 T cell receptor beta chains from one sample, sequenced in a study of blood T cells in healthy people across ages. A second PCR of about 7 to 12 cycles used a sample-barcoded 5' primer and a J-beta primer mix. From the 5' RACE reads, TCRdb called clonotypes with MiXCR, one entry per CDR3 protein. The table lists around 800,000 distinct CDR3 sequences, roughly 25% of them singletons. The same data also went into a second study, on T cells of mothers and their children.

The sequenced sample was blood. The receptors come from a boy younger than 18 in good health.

The CDR3 DNA follows: TGTGCCAGCAGTTTAAGGAACGGGGGCCCCCAAGAGACCCAGTACTTC. Amino acids: CASSLRNGGPQETQYF. J is TRBJ2-5 and V is TRBV28, with D perhaps given as TRBD1 or TRBD2 (6 bases each). Trimming removed 2 bases from V and 1 base from J, with 14 bases in between. CDR1 MDHEN and CDR2 SYDVKM come from the germline V gene. The CDR3 loop spans 16 amino acids.

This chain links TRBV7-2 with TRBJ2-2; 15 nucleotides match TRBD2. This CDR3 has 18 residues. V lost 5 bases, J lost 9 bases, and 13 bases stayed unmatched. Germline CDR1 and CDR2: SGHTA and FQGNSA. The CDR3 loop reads CASSHIAVGLAGGRELFF. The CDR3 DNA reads TGTGCCAGCAGCCATATAGCCGTGGGACTAGCGGGGGGCCGGGAGCTGTTTTTT.

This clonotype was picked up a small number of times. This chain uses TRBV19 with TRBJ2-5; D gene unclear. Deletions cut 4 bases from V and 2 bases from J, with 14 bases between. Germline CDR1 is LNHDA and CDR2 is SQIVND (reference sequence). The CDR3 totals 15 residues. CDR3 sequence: CASSTIYEGQETQYF. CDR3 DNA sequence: TGTGCCAGTAGTACGATATATGAAGGGCAAGAGACCCAGTACTTC.

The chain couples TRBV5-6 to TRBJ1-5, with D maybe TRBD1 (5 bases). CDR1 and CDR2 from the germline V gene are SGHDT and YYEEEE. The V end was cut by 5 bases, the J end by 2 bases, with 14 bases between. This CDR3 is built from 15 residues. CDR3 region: CASSSTRGGNQPQHF. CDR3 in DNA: TGTGCCAGCAGTTCGACCCGAGGGGGCAATCAGCCCCAGCATTTT.

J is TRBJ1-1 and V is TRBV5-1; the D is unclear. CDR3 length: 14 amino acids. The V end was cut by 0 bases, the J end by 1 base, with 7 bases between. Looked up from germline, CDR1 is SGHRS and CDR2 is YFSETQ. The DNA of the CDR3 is TGCGCCAGCAGCTTGGAACGCCCGAACACTGAAGCTTTCTTT. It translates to CASSLERPNTEAFF.

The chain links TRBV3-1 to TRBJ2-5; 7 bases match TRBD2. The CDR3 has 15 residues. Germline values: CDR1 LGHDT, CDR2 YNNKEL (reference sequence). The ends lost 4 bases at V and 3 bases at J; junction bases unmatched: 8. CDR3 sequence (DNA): TGTGCCAGCAGCCCTGTTTGGGGGGGTAAAGAGACCCAGTACTTC. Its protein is CASSPVWGGKETQYF.

The CDR3 bases are TGTGCCAGCAGCTTATTGACAGGGGACTCCTACGAGCAGTACTTC. It specifies CASSLLTGDSYEQYF. V usage is TRBV7-9 and J usage is TRBJ2-1; 8 nucleotides match TRBD1. The assigned J gene may be wrong: the sequence end matches TRBJ2-7 better. Germline V CDR1 and CDR2: SEHNR, FQNEAQ (reference sequence). The CDR3 extends over 15 amino acids.

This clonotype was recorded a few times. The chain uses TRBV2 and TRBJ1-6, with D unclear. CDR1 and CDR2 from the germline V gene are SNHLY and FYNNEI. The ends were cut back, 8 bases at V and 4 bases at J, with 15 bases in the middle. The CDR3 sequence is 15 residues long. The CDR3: CASGVRRDYNSPLHF. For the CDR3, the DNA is TGTGCCAGCGGTGTCCGGAGAGATTATAATTCACCCCTCCACTTT.

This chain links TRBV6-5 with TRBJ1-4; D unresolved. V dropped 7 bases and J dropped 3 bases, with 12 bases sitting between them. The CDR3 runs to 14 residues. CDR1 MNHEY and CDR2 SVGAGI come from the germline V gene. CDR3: CASTKRVSNEKLFF. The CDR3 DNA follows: TGTGCCAGCACAAAACGGGTATCTAATGAAAAACTGTTTTTT.

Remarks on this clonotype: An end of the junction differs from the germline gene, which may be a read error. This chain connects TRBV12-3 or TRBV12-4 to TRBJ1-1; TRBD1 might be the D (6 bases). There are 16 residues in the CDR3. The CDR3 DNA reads TGTGCCAGCAGTTTGAGGCGTGGACAGTTGAACACTGTAGCTTTCTTT. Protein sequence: CASSLRRGQLNTVAFF.

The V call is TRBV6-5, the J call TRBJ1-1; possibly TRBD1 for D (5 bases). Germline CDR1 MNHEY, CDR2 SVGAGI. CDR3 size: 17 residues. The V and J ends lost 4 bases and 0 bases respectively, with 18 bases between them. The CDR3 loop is CASSSPPKAGMNTEAFF. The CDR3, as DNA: TGTGCCAGCAGTTCACCTCCGAAGGCAGGGATGAACACTGAAGCTTTCTTT.

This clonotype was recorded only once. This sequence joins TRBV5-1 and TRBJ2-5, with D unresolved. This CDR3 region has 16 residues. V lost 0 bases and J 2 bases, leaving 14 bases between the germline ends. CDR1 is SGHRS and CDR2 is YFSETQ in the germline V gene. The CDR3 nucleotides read TGCGCCAGCAGCTTGGGCCACGCCTCTCAACAAGAGACCCAGTACTTC. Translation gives CASSLGHASQQETQYF. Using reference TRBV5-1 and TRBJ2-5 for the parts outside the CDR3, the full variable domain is KAGVTQTPRYLIKTRGQQVTLSCSPISGHRSVSWYQQTPGQGLQFLFEYFSETQRNKGNFPGRFSGRQFSNSRSEMNVSTLELGDSALYLCASSLGHASQQETQYFGPGTRLLVL.

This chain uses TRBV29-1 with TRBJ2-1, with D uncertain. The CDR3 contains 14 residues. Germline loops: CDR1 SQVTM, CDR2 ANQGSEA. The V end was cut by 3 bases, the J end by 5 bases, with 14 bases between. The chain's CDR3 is CSVERRPLNNEQFF. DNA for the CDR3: TGCAGCGTTGAGCGAAGACCCTTAAACAATGAGCAGTTCTTC.

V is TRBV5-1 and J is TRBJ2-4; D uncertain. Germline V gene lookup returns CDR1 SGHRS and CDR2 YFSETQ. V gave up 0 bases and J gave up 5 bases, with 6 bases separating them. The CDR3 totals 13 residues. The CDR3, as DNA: TGCGCCAGCAGCTTGGGGCAGCAAAACATTCAGTACTTC. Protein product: CASSLGQQNIQYF. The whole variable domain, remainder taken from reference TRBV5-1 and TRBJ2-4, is KAGVTQTPRYLIKTRGQQVTLSCSPISGHRSVSWYQQTPGQGLQFLFEYFSETQRNKGNFPGRFSGRQFSNSRSEMNVSTLELGDSALYLCASSLGQQNIQYFGAGTRLSVL.

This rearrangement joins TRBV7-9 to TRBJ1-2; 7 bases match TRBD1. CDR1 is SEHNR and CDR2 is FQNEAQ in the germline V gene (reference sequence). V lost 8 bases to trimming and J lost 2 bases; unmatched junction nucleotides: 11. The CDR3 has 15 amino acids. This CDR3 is CASGQVTERNYGYTF. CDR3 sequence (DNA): TGTGCCAGCGGACAGGTGACTGAAAGGAACTATGGCTACACCTTC.

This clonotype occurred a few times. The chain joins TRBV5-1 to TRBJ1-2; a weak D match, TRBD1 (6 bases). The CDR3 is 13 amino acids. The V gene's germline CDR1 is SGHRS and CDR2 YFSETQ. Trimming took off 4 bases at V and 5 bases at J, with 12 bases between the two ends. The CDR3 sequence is CASSPDSLYGYTF. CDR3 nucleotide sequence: TGCGCCAGCAGCCCGGACAGCTTATATGGCTACACCTTC.